These T cell receptor beta chains were read from a single sample in a study of blood T cell repertoires in COVID-19. The data were produced by immunoSEQ multiplex PCR, yet TCRdb's version contains in-frame clones alone and is incomplete. The data show 140,000 to 150,000 clones, 88% seen once. The material sequenced was peripheral blood. The receptors originated from a man aged 55-75 years with active or convalescent COVID-19. Both conserved end residues are trimmed from each CDR3.

cdr3_aa j_call v_call
ASRPLAGGEFYEQY TRBJ2-7 TRBV5-1
AWAGQGAGEQY TRBJ2-7 TRBV30
SVSQPGQGPYEQY TRBJ2-7 TRBV29-1
AIRDRGNSYEQY TRBJ2-7 TRBV24-1
SVDSGEQF TRBJ2-1 TRBV29-1
ASSFSGVDTGELF TRBJ2-2 TRBV7-9
ASSDWLLNQPQH TRBJ1-5 TRBV2
ASSQDLGQAGNTIY TRBJ1-3 TRBV3-1/TRBV3-2
ASSRSYGYT TRBJ1-2 TRBV6-2/TRBV6-3
ASSIADSTDTQY TRBJ2-3 TRBV10-2
ASSPSRGGYT TRBJ1-2 TRBV9
ASSLGSGRARPEQY TRBJ2-7 TRBV7-8
ASSELGVSPNTEAF TRBJ1-1 TRBV4-3
ASSAGTGNTEAF TRBJ1-1 TRBV5-1
ASSSGADNYGYT TRBJ1-2 TRBV28
ASSQQGHEKLF TRBJ1-4 TRBV3-1/TRBV3-2
AISGQAYGYT TRBJ1-2 TRBV10-3
ASSRQGARSPYQPQH TRBJ1-5 TRBV19
ASSVDRGAGEKLF TRBJ1-4 TRBV9
ASSLPASGANVLT TRBJ2-6 TRBV4-1
ASGAGQGPYEQY TRBJ2-7 TRBV12-5
ASRRAGDTSYEQY TRBJ2-7 TRBV27
ASSSNGVTGELF TRBJ2-2 TRBV5-5
ASSNRVRDQPQH TRBJ1-5 TRBV19
SVGGARGDINYGYT TRBJ1-2 TRBV29-1
ASSKGRLTNYGYT TRBJ1-2 TRBV21-1
ASSLLFVEAF TRBJ1-1 TRBV12-3/TRBV12-4
ASSYLTGGRIKNIQY TRBJ2-4 TRBV28
ASTTRRGPHYGYT TRBJ1-2 TRBV28
ASSLRPSTDTQY TRBJ2-3 TRBV28
ASSYPGSGIQF TRBJ2-1 TRBV6-5
ASSPGQGPYEQY TRBJ2-7 TRBV13
ASSLAGTGIRNEQF TRBJ2-1 TRBV5-1
SVVSRGTNTGELF TRBJ2-2 TRBV29-1
ASSLGQRSYNSPLH TRBJ1-6 TRBV27